The 8 T cell receptor beta chains listed next were all sequenced from one sample in a study of blood T cell repertoires in COVID-19. Only in-frame clones appear in the TCRdb table, and some are missing; sequencing was by immunoSEQ multiplex PCR. The sample gives over 200,000 clones, 86% of which show up once; about 9.2% is in the top ten. Source material: peripheral blood. Receptor source: a middle-aged man who had recovered from COVID-19.

About this clone itself: The same CDR3 is also encoded by other DNA sequences in this sample. The chain couples TRBV6-5 to TRBJ2-7; 7 nucleotides agree with TRBD1. The V segment lost 6 bases and the J segment 3 bases; nucleotides outside the gene matches: 11. The CDR3 totals 15 residues. CDR1 is MNHEY, CDR2 SVGAGI, per germline. Here the CDR3 DNA reads TGTGCCAGCAGAATAGCTGGGACAGCGGTCTACGAGCAGTACTTC. It codes for CASRIAGTAVYEQYF.

This clone came up a few times. J is TRBJ2-2 and V is TRBV23-1; 7 nucleotides match TRBD2. TRBV23-1 is assigned to the ORF class and has an uncertain function. With V trimmed by 3 bases and J by 2 bases, 12 bases remained unmatched. The CDR3 extends over 18 amino acids. CDR3 DNA sequence: TGCGCCAGCAGTCAGGCCGCGGAGCGGGATCCAAACACCGGGGAGCTGTTTTTT. This sequence encodes CASSQAAERDPNTGELFF.

This clone was found once. The chain joins TRBV5-4 to TRBJ1-2; TRBD1 might be the D (6 bases). The CDR3 has 15 residues. V gave up 4 bases and J gave up 2 bases, with 15 bases separating them. Germline loops: CDR1 SGHNT, CDR2 YYREEE (reference sequence). CDR3 in amino acids: CASSVGHPQNYGYTF. CDR3 coding DNA: TGTGCCAGCAGCGTGGGACACCCCCAGAACTATGGCTACACCTTC.

This chain uses TRBV29-1 with TRBJ1-2, with a weak D call TRBD1 (6 bases). The CDR3 has 12 amino acids. CDR1 and CDR2 from the germline V gene are SQVTM and ANQGSEA. Trimming shortened V by 6 bases and J by 5 bases, and 13 bases separated the two germline ends. In DNA form, the CDR3 reads TGCAGCGTGGTGCAGGGGAAGTATGGCTACACCTTC. Its translation is CSVVQGKYGYTF.

The chain has TRBV19 and TRBJ2-1, with TRBD2 matching over 14 bases. The V gene end was trimmed by 3 bases and the J gene end by 3 bases; junction bases not matched to a gene: 7. Germline V lookup: CDR1 LNHDA, CDR2 SQIVND (reference sequence). The CDR3 has 18 residues. The CDR3 sequence is CASSMTSGGAVFYNEQFF. The DNA of the CDR3 is TGTGCCAGTAGTATGACTAGCGGGGGGGCCGTGTTCTACAATGAGCAGTTCTTC.

This rearrangement joins TRBV19 to TRBJ2-7; 12 positions agree with TRBD2. The trim removed 4 bases at V and 1 base at J, leaving 5 bases unmatched. Germline CDR1 is LNHDA and CDR2 is SQIVND (reference sequence). The CDR3 has 16 residues. This chain's CDR3 is CASSNPGTSGSYEQYF. CDR3 nucleotide sequence: TGTGCCAGTAGTAACCCCGGGACTAGCGGGTCCTACGAGCAGTACTTC.

This clone has more than one count but fewer than ten. V usage is TRBV3-1 (or the pseudogene TRBV3-2) and J usage is TRBJ1-2; a weak D match, TRBD1 (6 bases). Trimming shortened V by 6 bases and J by 5 bases, and 19 bases separated the two germline ends. The CDR3 is 15 residues long. Germline assignment: CDR1 LGHDT and CDR2 YNNKEL (reference sequence). CDR3 sequence reads: CASRQQGPRLYGYTF. For the CDR3, the DNA is TGTGCCAGCAGACAACAGGGCCCCCGTTTATATGGCTACACCTTC.

V is TRBV5-5 and J is TRBJ2-3; 9 bases map to TRBD2. The trim removed 3 bases at V and 3 bases at J, leaving 11 bases unmatched. CDR3 length: 17 residues. Per germline, CDR1 SGHKS and CDR2 YYEKEE (reference sequence). The CDR3 protein is CASSWKTSGRGTDTQYF. DNA for the CDR3: TGTGCCAGCAGCTGGAAGACTAGCGGAAGAGGGACAGATACGCAGTATTTT.